The 25 T cell receptor beta chains given below trace back to one sample, sequenced in a study of regulatory T cells in long-lasting Graves disease. Relying on iRepertoire HTBI primers and Arm-PCR of CDR3 regions, the team built TCR beta libraries. TCRdb ran MiXCR on the multiplex PCR reads and lists one entry per CDR3 protein. The sample shows fewer than 650,000 distinct CDR3 sequences, about 15% of them seen only once. Time point specified: newly diagnosed GD, antithyroid drugs for less than 3 months. The authors made the TCR library using RNA they extracted from PBMCs. Separately, the same data were catalogued under a study of T cells in Graves' hyperthyroidism and ophthalmopathy.

This specimen was peripheral blood mononuclear cells (PBMCs), taken at new diagnosis, from a patient treated with antithyroid drugs. The receptor source for this set is a woman in her thirties with Graves disease.

This clonotype was counted at least ten times. The V and J genes are TRBV5-1 and TRBJ1-2; maybe TRBD1 (5 bases). Germline CDR1 and CDR2: SGHRS and YFSETQ. Trimming shortened V by 6 bases and J by 1 base, and 16 bases separated the two germline ends. The CDR3 loop spans 15 amino acids. The chain's CDR3 is CASTSGDWLNYGYTF. The CDR3 bases are TGCGCCAGCACATCCGGGGACTGGCTTAACTATGGCTACACCTTC.

The table lists this clonotype with many counts. The chain couples TRBV11-2 to TRBJ2-1, with 10 bases identical to TRBD1. The V segment lost 4 bases and the J segment 3 bases; nucleotides outside the gene matches: 9. The germline V gene has CDR1 SGHAT and CDR2 FQNNGV. The CDR3 extends over 17 amino acids. The CDR3 bases are TGTGCCAGCAGCTCCCCTCCTGACAGGGGGCTCTACAATGAGCAGTTCTTC. Its translation is CASSSPPDRGLYNEQFF.

This clonotype turned up a few times. The chain has TRBV7-2 and TRBJ2-1; tentative D call: TRBD2 (6 bases). The CDR3 is made up of 20 amino acids. Germline V gene data show CDR1 as SGHTA and CDR2 as FQGNSA. Trimming left V 1 base short and J 0 bases short, with 22 bases between. CDR3 sequence reads: CASSLVMLGGIRTSYNEQFF. In DNA, the CDR3 is TGTGCCAGCAGCTTAGTTATGTTGGGCGGGATTAGAACCTCCTACAATGAGCAGTTCTTC. The full variable domain, its missing parts supplied by reference TRBV7-2 and TRBJ2-1, is GAGVSQSPSNKVTEKGKDVELRCDPISGHTALYWYRQSLGQGLEFLIYFQGNSAPDKSGLPSDRFSAERTGGSVSTLTIQRTQQEDSAVYLCASSLVMLGGIRTSYNEQFFGPGTRLTVL.

This clonotype was recorded at least ten times. This rearrangement joins TRBV5-6 to TRBJ1-4; D gene ambiguous. The germline V and J ends were trimmed by 4 bases and 0 bases, with 10 bases remaining between them. CDR3 length: 15 amino acids. The germline CDR1 and CDR2 sequences are SGHDT and YYEEEE. The CDR3 DNA sequence: TGTGCCAGCAGCGCCGCGACAACAACTAATGAAAAACTGTTTTTT. Translated: CASSAATTTNEKLFF.

This chain links TRBV20-1 with TRBJ1-6; 7 nucleotides align to TRBD1. CDR1 and CDR2 from the germline V gene are DFQATT and SNEGSKA (reference sequence). Trimming at V came to 5 bases and at J to 11 bases, leaving 6 bases not matched to a gene. The CDR3 runs to 12 residues. The DNA for the CDR3 is TGCAGTGCTGAGGGACAGTTTCCACCCCTCCACTTT. It specifies CSAEGQFPPLHF.

The genes are TRBV7-9 and TRBJ2-1; D not certain. V was clipped by 6 bases and J by 0 bases, with 12 bases between them. The CDR3 is 15 amino acids. Germline CDR1 reads SEHNR; CDR2 reads FQNEAQ (reference sequence). In DNA, the CDR3 is TGTGCCAGCAGTCCTATGAGACTCTCCTACAATGAGCAGTTCTTC. It codes for CASSPMRLSYNEQFF.

This clonotype was seen repeatedly, ten times or more. The V gene is TRBV10-2, the J gene TRBJ2-7; TRBD2 is a possible D gene (6 bases). Germline CDR1 reads WSHSY; CDR2 reads SAAADI. V gave up 8 bases and J gave up 2 bases, with 13 bases separating them. This CDR3 spans 13 amino acids. The CDR3 sequence: CASRGLDTYEQYF. The DNA of the CDR3 is TGCGCCAGCCGGGGACTGGATACCTACGAGCAGTACTTC.

This clonotype was counted between two and nine times. CDR3 nucleotide sequence: TGTGCCAGCAGCAGGAGAAGCCAAAACTACAATGAGCAGTTCTTC. Protein sequence: CASSRRSQNYNEQFF. The chain carries TRBV25-1 and TRBJ2-1; no clear D. The length of the CDR3 is 15 residues. Germline V gene data show CDR1 as MGHDK and CDR2 as SYGVNS. Trimming took 6 bases from V and 3 from J, leaving 15 bases between them.

This clonotype has ten or more counts. The rearrangement joins TRBV6-1 to TRBJ2-1; D may match TRBD1 or TRBD2 (5 bases each). The CDR3 covers 16 residues. Germline V gene sequence: CDR1 MNHNS, CDR2 SASEGT. The ends were cut back, 2 bases at V and 6 bases at J, with 17 bases in the middle. In DNA form, the CDR3 reads TGTGCCAGCAGTGAACGACCGGGACCCTTTTTCAATGAGCAGTTCTTC. It specifies CASSERPGPFFNEQFF.

This clonotype was observed many times. This sequence joins TRBV20-1 and TRBJ1-1; D may be TRBD1 (5 bases). Germline CDR1 and CDR2: DFQATT and SNEGSKA (reference sequence). The ends were cut back, 3 bases at V and 0 bases at J, with 20 bases in the middle. This CDR3 region has 17 residues. The CDR3 reads CSASLKGRAPLNTEAFF. Here the CDR3 DNA reads TGCAGTGCTAGCCTCAAGGGGAGGGCCCCCCTGAACACTGAAGCTTTCTTT.

This clonotype was seen a handful of times. V is TRBV5-1 and J is TRBJ2-3; 12 nucleotides agree with TRBD2. The trim removed 4 bases at V and 4 bases at J, leaving 10 bases unmatched. There are 17 residues in the CDR3. Germline values: CDR1 SGHRS, CDR2 YFSETQ. Written as DNA, the CDR3 is TGCGCCAGCAGCCCGTCGCTAGCGGGAGGGACTGCAGATACGCAGTATTTT. It translates to CASSPSLAGGTADTQYF.

This clonotype has ten or more counts. The chain carries TRBV20-1 and TRBJ2-7, with D possibly being TRBD1 (6 bases). The V end lost 3 bases, the J end lost 2 bases, and 11 bases lay between the germline ends. The germline V gene has CDR1 DFQATT and CDR2 SNEGSKA (reference sequence). This CDR3 spans 13 amino acids. This CDR3 is CSARRGTPYEQYF. The CDR3 DNA follows: TGCAGTGCTAGGAGGGGGACGCCCTACGAGCAGTACTTC.

This clonotype was detected many times. This rearrangement joins TRBV2 to TRBJ2-7; TRBD2 aligns across 13 bases. The V gene end was trimmed by 3 bases and the J gene end by 3 bases; junction bases not matched to a gene: 5. CDR3 length: 16 amino acids. Germline CDR1 reads SNHLY; CDR2 reads FYNNEI. CDR3 in amino acids: CASSEGLAGHLYEQYF. Written as DNA, the CDR3 is TGTGCCAGCAGTGAGGGACTAGCGGGACATCTCTACGAGCAGTACTTC. The full variable domain, with the rest looked up from reference TRBV2 and TRBJ2-7, is EPEVTQTPSHQVTQMGQEVILRCVPISNHLYFYWYRQILGQKVEFLVSFYNNEISEKSEIFDDQFSVERPDGSNFTLKIRSTKLEDSAMYFCASSEGLAGHLYEQYFGPGTRLTVT.

This clonotype was picked up many times. The rearrangement links TRBV2 to TRBJ1-1; no clear D. Germline CDR1 SNHLY, CDR2 FYNNEI. The CDR3 loop spans 12 amino acids. Between the trimmed V and J ends, which lost 8 bases and 0 bases, there was a span of 7 bases. The CDR3 nucleotides read TGTGCCAGCCGCAGATTGAACACTGAAGCTTTCTTT. Amino acids: CASRRLNTEAFF.

In this sample, this clonotype turned up many times. V is TRBV15 and J is TRBJ1-5, with a weak D call TRBD1 (5 bases). There are 16 residues in the CDR3. V was shortened by 5 bases and J by 5 bases, with 19 bases between the two germline ends. Germline CDR1 reads LNHNV; CDR2 reads YYDKDF (reference sequence). CDR3 nucleotide sequence: TGTGCCACCAGCCCGAAAATGACAGAGTCCGATCAGCCCCAGCATTTT. Its protein is CATSPKMTESDQPQHF.

The chain joins TRBV19 to TRBJ1-2; 10 nucleotides agree with TRBD1. This CDR3 region has 14 residues. The germline V gene has CDR1 LNHDA and CDR2 SQIVND (reference sequence). V lost 5 bases, J lost 6 bases, and 6 bases stayed unmatched. CDR3 DNA: TGTGCCAGTAGTTCCGCCGGGACAGGGGATGGCTACACCTTC. Amino acids: CASSSAGTGDGYTF.

There are a few counts of this clonotype. This chain uses TRBV5-1 with TRBJ1-4; TRBD1 agrees at 7 bases. Per the germline V gene, CDR1 is SGHRS and CDR2 is YFSETQ. The CDR3 spans 14 residues. V gave up 4 bases and J gave up 3 bases; unmatched junction bases: 3. CDR3 DNA: TGCGCCAGCAGCGCCGGGACAGCTAATGAAAAACTGTTTTTT. Translating it yields CASSAGTANEKLFF.

The V and J genes are TRBV14 and TRBJ2-7; 8 nucleotides align to TRBD2. The germline V gene encodes CDR1 SGHDN and CDR2 FVKESK. The CDR3 length is 17 residues. Trimming at V came to 4 bases and at J to 3 bases, leaving 14 bases not matched to a gene. CDR3 sequence (DNA): TGTGCCAGCAGCCCCTTAACAGGCACTAGCGGTTACTACGAGCAGTACTTC. It is translated as CASSPLTGTSGYYEQYF.

This clonotype was picked up a small number of times. The chain recombines TRBV20-1 with TRBJ2-5; a weak D match, TRBD2 (6 bases). The CDR3 runs 16 residues. Germline-derived CDR1 and CDR2 are DFQATT and SNEGSKA (reference sequence). Deletions cut 5 bases from V and 1 base from J, with 20 bases between. As DNA, the CDR3 is TGCAGTGCTTTTAGCCTTAGCGGTGGGGCCCAAGAGACCCAGTACTTC. Amino acids: CSAFSLSGGAQETQYF.

This clonotype was detected a few times. This chain joins TRBV28 and TRBJ2-6; D not resolved. The CDR3 contains 17 residues. Per germline, CDR1 MDHEN and CDR2 SYDVKM. V lost 2 bases, J lost 0 bases, and 11 bases lay in between. The CDR3 reads CASSLVGVISGANVLTF. The CDR3 nucleotides are TGTGCCAGCAGTTTAGTTGGTGTGATCTCTGGGGCCAACGTCCTGACTTTC.

This clonotype was counted many times. The rearrangement joins TRBV14 to TRBJ1-5; 8 nucleotides agree with TRBD1. This CDR3 comprises 12 residues. In germline, CDR1 is SGHDN, CDR2 FVKESK. CDR3 coding DNA: TGTGGTTCAGGGGGCTACAATCAGCCCCAGCATTTT. Translating it yields CGSGGYNQPQHF.

Turning to this clonotype: A much more abundant neighbour one base away suggests this may be a read error. V usage is TRBV25-1 and J usage is TRBJ1-1; D is uncertain. The CDR3 contains 13 residues. V lost 7 bases and J 1 base, leaving 10 bases between the germline ends. Per germline, CDR1 MGHDK and CDR2 SYGVNS. The CDR3 spells CASTWTSNTEAFF. CDR3 coding DNA: TGTGCCAGCACTTGGACCTCGAACACTGAAGCTTTCTTT.

Of note for this clonotype: A much more abundant neighbour one base away suggests this may be a read error. No conserved phenylalanine or tryptophan is present at the end of the CDR3, so a read error is the likely explanation. The chain joins TRBV18 to TRBJ1-1; D unresolved. CDR1 is KGHSH, CDR2 LQKENI, per germline. V gave up 4 bases and J gave up 1 base, with 13 bases separating them. The CDR3 spans 15 residues. The CDR3 loop is CASSRVLSENTEAFL. CDR3 in DNA: TGTGCCAGCTCACGGGTTCTGTCTGAGAACACTGAAGCTTTCCTT.

This clonotype was recorded many times. The chain links TRBV28 to TRBJ2-3; D gene unclear. V lost 5 bases and J 2 bases, leaving 8 bases between the germline ends. CDR1 and CDR2 from the germline V gene are MDHEN and SYDVKM. The CDR3 spans 13 residues. The CDR3 reads CASSPYYTDTQYF. The DNA of the CDR3 is TGTGCCAGCAGTCCGTACTACACAGATACGCAGTATTTT.

This clonotype was recorded at least ten times. J is TRBJ2-1 and V is TRBV7-9; D might be TRBD1 or TRBD2, each matching 5 bases. V dropped 0 bases and J dropped 9 bases, with 15 bases sitting between them. The germline gives CDR1 SEHNR, CDR2 FQNEAQ (reference sequence). CDR3 size: 15 residues. The CDR3 DNA is TGTGCCAGCAGCTTAGCGGCTGGGGGAGATGGTGAGCAGTTCTTC. Translation: CASSLAAGGDGEQFF.